Only a few counts were recorded for the clone carrying this T cell receptor beta chain. The data stem from a study of patients and donors after allogeneic stem cell transplantation. The CDR3 is 13 residues long. Between the trimmed V and J ends, which lost 5 bases and 8 bases, there was a span of 10 bases. CDR1 SEHNR and CDR2 FQNEAQ come from the germline V gene (reference sequence). TCRdb ran MiXCR on the RT-PCR reads and lists one entry per CDR3 protein. Among 150,000 to 200,000 distinct CDR3 sequences listed, 30% were seen once. V is TRBV7-9 and J is TRBJ1-6; D call uncertain. The receptor comes from a human donor who was either an allogeneic HSCT recipient or a stem cell or donor lymphocyte infusion donor (not recorded which). It is not recorded whose cells these are; they may come from a transplant donor. The sequenced sample consisted of blood, either unsorted or a sorted T cell fraction (not recorded which). CDR3: CASSPPSDSPLHF. In nucleotides, the CDR3 is TGTGCCAGCAGCCCTCCCTCGGATTCACCCCTCCACTTT.